This T cell receptor (beta chain) was documented in a study of vaccination and CD4 T cells after COVID-19. On the study more broadly: In the convalescent group, nasal swab PCR was SARS-CoV-2 positive; about nine cases were mild and one severe. As control conditions, cultures were given either a CEFX pool serving as positive control, an HIV-1 Nef pool, or no peptide at all. There were six male and four female convalescents, and two of them were Hispanic. In culture, cells were exposed to overlapping spike peptides from SARS-CoV-2, HCoV-NL63, HCoV-OC43 and HCoV-229E.

Comments on this clonotype: Its antigen is not identified.

Treatment meaning: roughly 11-day PBMC culture with coronavirus spike peptide pools or control peptides (ViraFEST assay). The Oncomine TCR Beta short-read assay was applied to DNA of cultured CD4+ T cells. TCRdb redid the calling of the PCR reads with MiXCR, one entry per CDR3 protein. The sample lists 5,000 to 6,500 distinct CDR3 sequences; about 35% were seen once. CDR1 MDHEN and CDR2 SYDVKM come from the germline V gene. J was trimmed by 6 bases and V by 3 bases; bases with no gene match: 5. CDR3 length: 14 amino acids. The chain recombines TRBV28 with TRBJ2-7; TRBD1 matches 10 bases. This specimen was CD4+ T cells from blood, cultured in vitro, taken after SARS-CoV-2 vaccination. This TCR was sampled from a human donor who had recovered from COVID-19. The CDR3 sequence: CASSLVGQGREQYF. The CDR3 DNA is TGTGCCAGCAGTTTGGTGGGACAGGGGCGCGAGCAGTACTTC.